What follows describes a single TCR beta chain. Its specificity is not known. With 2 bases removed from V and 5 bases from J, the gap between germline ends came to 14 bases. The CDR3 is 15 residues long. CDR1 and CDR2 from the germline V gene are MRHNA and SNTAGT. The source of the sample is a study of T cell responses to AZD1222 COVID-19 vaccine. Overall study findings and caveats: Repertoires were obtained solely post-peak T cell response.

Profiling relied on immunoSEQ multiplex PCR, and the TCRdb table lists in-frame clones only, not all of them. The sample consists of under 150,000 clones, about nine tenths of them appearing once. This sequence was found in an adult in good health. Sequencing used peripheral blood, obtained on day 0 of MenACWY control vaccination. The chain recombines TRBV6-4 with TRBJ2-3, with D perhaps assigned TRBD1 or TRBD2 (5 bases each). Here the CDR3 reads CASSDRPGGEDTQYF. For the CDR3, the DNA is TGTGCCAGCAGTGACCGCCCTGGGGGTGAAGATACGCAGTATTTT.